This T cell receptor beta chain originates from a study of shared clonotypes between healthy human individuals. Study at large: CD4 naive cells filled three plates per donor, CD4 memory three, CD8 naive two and CD8 memory one.

Deep was the level used in running the assay. Profiled with immunoSEQ multiplex PCR; TCRdb holds only in-frame clones, not every one. This table has some 1 million clones, about 75% appearing once. Notes on this clone: No antigen is known for it.

The CDR3 is made up of 13 amino acids. Per the germline V gene, CDR1 is WSHSY and CDR2 is SAAADI. V shed 6 bases and J shed 7 bases, with 14 bases lying between them. Study-wide points: Naive subsets usually exceeded memory subsets in estimated richness. Among a few donors, roughly 5.5% of naive CD4 clonotypes were found in common.

This TCR was recovered from a man aged 18 to 35 in good health. The chain carries TRBV10-2 and TRBJ2-3; D possibly matches TRBD1 or TRBD2 (5 bases each). The sequencing sample was made of memory CD4+ T cells sorted from blood. The sample's subset: CD45RA-negative fraction. As DNA, the CDR3 is TGCGCCAGCAGAGAGGGTGGGGCGAATACGCAGTATTTT. This translates into CASREGGANTQYF.